The 5 T cell receptor beta chains presented below share a single source sample, sequenced in a study of a mutant IDH1 vaccine in newly diagnosed glioma. As to time point: week 47, end of study. Every vaccination contained 300 ug of the mutant IDH1 20-mer peptide and was paired with topical imiquimod. The antigens of these receptors remain unknown. Repertoires were generated with immunoSEQ multiplex PCR, while TCRdb's copy carries only in-frame clones and drops some. In the table there are approximately 84,000 clones, approximately 78% of which are singletons. This specimen was PBMCs, taken from a glioma patient whose treatment included an IDH1 peptide vaccine. The receptors were gathered from a man aged 35 to 55 with glioma.

This chain joins TRBV19 and TRBJ2-5; D is unresolved. Between the trimmed V and J ends, which lost 0 bases and 1 base, there was a span of 9 bases. This CDR3 comprises 15 residues. CDR1 and CDR2 (germline): LNHDA, SQIVND (reference sequence). This chain's CDR3 is CASSIDGGPQETQYF. CDR3 DNA: TGTGCCAGTAGTATAGACGGCGGACCCCAAGAGACCCAGTACTTC.

The chain carries TRBV10-3 and TRBJ2-7, with 8 bases fitting TRBD1. The CDR3 contains 12 residues. J lost 6 bases, V lost 6 bases, and 4 bases had no gene match. CDR1 and CDR2 from the germline V gene are ENHRY and SYGVKD. The CDR3: CAIRDRASEQYF. The DNA for the CDR3 is TGTGCCATCAGGGACAGGGCCTCCGAGCAGTACTTC.

The rearrangement uses TRBV5-1 and TRBJ2-1; D ambiguous. The CDR3 totals 13 residues. Germline V lookup: CDR1 SGHRS, CDR2 YFSETQ. V was cut by 2 bases and J by 6 bases, with 9 bases left in between. The CDR3 loop is CASSFTAVNEQFF. CDR3 in DNA: TGCGCCAGCAGCTTCACGGCGGTCAATGAGCAGTTCTTC.

This clone was seen repeatedly, ten times or more. The V call is TRBV19, the J call TRBJ1-1, with 9 bases lining up with TRBD1. The CDR3 contains 14 residues. Germline-derived CDR1 and CDR2 are LNHDA and SQIVND (reference sequence). V shed 5 bases and J 1 base; nucleotides not matched to a gene: 2. The CDR3 nucleotides read TGTGCCAGTAGTGTGGACAGGGGGAACACTGAAGCTTTCTTT. Protein product: CASSVDRGNTEAFF. The whole variable domain, filled in from reference TRBV19 and TRBJ1-1, reads DGGITQSPKYLFRKEGQNVTLSCEQNLNHDAMYWYRQDPGQGLRLIYYSQIVNDFQKGDIAEGYSVSREKKESFPLTVTSAQKNPTAFYLCASSVDRGNTEAFFGQGTRLTVV.

Regarding this clone: The junction departs from the called germline gene at one end, perhaps through a read error. The gene calls are TRBV7-7 and TRBJ1-3, with 8 bases lining up with TRBD1. The CDR3 runs to 15 residues. CDR1 is SSHAT, CDR2 FNYEAQ, per germline (reference sequence). The CDR3 is CASSPTGTGGNTIYF. As DNA, the CDR3 is TGTGCTAGCAGCCCTACAGGGACAGGAGGAAACACCATATATTTT.